These T cell receptor beta chains were read from a single sample in a study of chronic HIV infection and antiretroviral therapy. TCRdb redid the calling of the 5' RACE reads with MiXCR, one entry per CDR3 protein. The sample contains about 38,000 distinct CDR3 sequences, more than 8% of which appear only once. Material: peripheral blood. The receptor set was obtained from an adult who had HIV and had not received antiretroviral therapy, or was an uninfected healthy control (not recorded which). The CDR3 runs from the conserved cysteine through the conserved F or W. Only part of the rows carry a size: once, few, many, or a class if the clone is expanded.

>TRBJ1-4|TRBV20-1|many
CSAIDRGGEKLFF
>TRBJ1-4|TRBV2|NA
CASSEWVETNEKLFF
>TRBJ1-4|TRBV11-2|NA
CASSLSRTVTNEKLFF
>TRBJ2-1|TRBV29-1|few
CSALRQDTGGEQFF
>TRBJ1-3|TRBV7-8|few
CASSWGGGSGNTIYF
>TRBJ2-6|TRBV4-2|many
CASSQGDSGANVLTF
>TRBJ1-4|TRBV6-5|many
CASSYGDRKGEKLFF
>TRBJ2-1|TRBV20-1|few
CSARLPYNEQFF
>TRBJ1-1|TRBV20-1|many
CSARDVSMNTEAFF
>TRBJ1-3|TRBV29-1|NA
CSVEGQGPGNTIYF
>TRBJ2-7|TRBV20-1|many
CSARDLLAGDYEQYF
>TRBJ2-7|TRBV4-1|NA
CASSPDGPSSYEQYF
>TRBJ2-7|TRBV11-1|NA
CASSPRGTTYEQYF
>TRBJ2-7|TRBV10-1|NA
CASSEGGRAHEQYF
>TRBJ1-6|TRBV18|many
CASSPADRAPLHF
>TRBJ2-1|TRBV27|many
CASSLFLGEGYNEQFF
>TRBJ1-2|TRBV20-1|NA
CSAREHSYGYTF
>TRBJ2-2|TRBV21-1|many
CASSNLNTGELFF
>TRBJ1-1|TRBV11-2|NA
CASSSDRVTEAFF
>TRBJ2-4|TRBV28|NA
CASTPGHIQYF
>TRBJ2-1|TRBV7-2|many
CASSFDSGEQFF
>TRBJ2-5|TRBV11-2|few
CASSLGLAEYQETQYF
>TRBJ1-2|TRBV28|many
CASSLDPRYGYTF
>TRBJ2-7|TRBV2|many
CAIGTSGSNEQYF
>TRBJ2-5|TRBV29-1|many
CSARVTVQETQYF
>TRBJ2-5|TRBV2|few
CASRNGARETQYF
>TRBJ1-2|TRBV10-3|few
CAITPAGGGAEGYTF
>TRBJ2-1|TRBV28|few
CASSLWGASYNEQFF
>TRBJ2-1|TRBV19|many
CASSVTSGSGEQFF
>TRBJ2-1|TRBV20-1|many
CSARDTLVNEQFF
>TRBJ1-1|TRBV20-1|NA
CSATHGLETFF
>TRBJ2-7|TRBV6-5|few
CASSSAYEQYF
>TRBJ2-3|TRBV20-1|many
CSAIGSRNTDTQYF
>TRBJ1-1|TRBV6-1|many
CASSEIVPSLNTEAFF
>TRBJ1-1|TRBV5-1|few
CASSLQVEAKGEAFF
>TRBJ2-3|TRBV5-1|many
CASSLGLAPSTDTQYF
>TRBJ2-1|TRBV6-4|many
CASSVGTNNEQFF
>TRBJ2-5|TRBV4-2|many
CASSQGRGEVETQYF
>TRBJ1-3|TRBV28|few
CASSLNQALSGNTIYF
>TRBJ1-2|TRBV29-1|few
CSVDPGTADGYTF
>TRBJ2-3|TRBV5-1|NA
CASSSRGSPSGRSFSDTQYF
>TRBJ1-5|TRBV28|NA
CASSLDRGQPQHF
>TRBJ1-6|TRBV27|many
CAITQGEDSPLHF
>TRBJ1-2|TRBV2|few
CASRKGVLNYGYTF
>TRBJ2-7|TRBV6-6|many
CASTRGLASNEQYF
>TRBJ1-1|TRBV29-1|NA
CSVGNRGNTEAFF
>TRBJ1-1|TRBV9|many
CASSSTGTGTTEAFF
>TRBJ1-1|TRBV7-2|NA
CASSLGQGWNTEAFF
>TRBJ1-3|TRBV28|NA
CASSFAGGLGTIYF
>TRBJ1-6|TRBV12-5|few
CASAQTVHSPLHF
>TRBJ1-1|TRBV29-1|few
CSVSHEAEAFF
>TRBJ1-5|TRBV7-9|many
CASSLGLNQPQHF